This T cell receptor beta chain was identified during a study of CD8+ T cells in alopecia areata. Regarding the study as a whole: TCR sharing across patients was less clear than in mice, possibly HLA-related. Sequencing of scalp samples also captures resident alphabeta T cells of normal skin. Higher clonality than in normal scalp was seen in lesional scalp, especially alopecia totalis/universalis.

Following RNA extraction, reverse transcription yielded cDNA that acted as the sequencing template. Sequencing used immunoSEQ multiplex PCR; TCRdb keeps in-frame clones, though not all of them. This sample has around 150,000 clones, with less than 65% found just once. V was clipped by 0 bases and J by 6 bases; unmatched bases: 2. This CDR3 has 14 amino acids. Germline-derived CDR1 and CDR2 are LNHNV and YYDKDF (reference sequence). This clone was seen only a few times. Antigen: not known. Using a FACSAria, the CD4+ and CD8+ T cells were sorted from the PBMCs. This TCR was recovered from a human donor in good health. This chain uses TRBV15 with TRBJ2-1; TRBD2 matches at 7 bases. Sequencing was performed on CD8+ T cells sorted from blood. The CDR3 coding sequence is TGTGCCACCAGCAGAGAGGGAGGGACCAATGAGCAGTTCTTC. It yields the protein CATSREGGTNEQFF.